Listed here is a single T cell receptor (beta chain). Clones were read by immunoSEQ multiplex PCR, and TCRdb kept only the in-frame ones, dropping some. The data contain approximately 130,000 clones, approximately 94% of them singletons. The data were obtained in a study of T cell changes during pregnancy in multiple sclerosis. The germline V gene encodes CDR1 MNHEY and CDR2 SMNVEV (reference sequence). The CDR3 sequence is 13 residues long. V gave up 11 bases and J gave up 7 bases, with 17 bases separating them. The chain joins TRBV27 to TRBJ1-4; D might be TRBD1 (5 bases). The sequences come from peripheral blood, collected before pregnancy. This TCR came from a female donor with multiple sclerosis, enrolled in a pregnancy study. The CDR3 DNA reads as TGTGCCTCCGGGGGTAGACTGGGTGAAAAACTGTTTTTT. Translating gives CASGGRLGEKLFF.